This TCR beta chain was captured by sequencing in a study of metastatic and nonmetastatic thyroid tumors. TCRdb ran MiXCR on the PCR reads. This table has about 20,000 clones, around 21% appearing once. Study observations and caveats: It was reported that TCR beta diversity was significantly higher in malignant thyroid tumors than benign nodules, in blood and tumor.

Patients had received no treatment of any kind before thyroid surgery. Per germline, CDR1 SQVTM and CDR2 ANQGSEA. The CDR3 length is 14 residues. V dropped 5 bases and J dropped 4; count of bases not matched to a gene: 9. In regard to this clone: Its antigen is not known. A much larger clone is a single base away; this may be a read error.

The TCR comes from a female donor with papillary thyroid cancer or a benign thyroid nodule (not recorded which). Some clones in this sample may be carry-over from other donors' samples. The sample consisted of blood. The chain employs TRBV29-1 and TRBJ1-1; 8 nucleotides match TRBD1. The CDR3 DNA is TGCAGCGTTTCCCCCGAGACAGGGGTCACTGAAGCTTTCTTT. This codes for CSVSPETGVTEAFF.